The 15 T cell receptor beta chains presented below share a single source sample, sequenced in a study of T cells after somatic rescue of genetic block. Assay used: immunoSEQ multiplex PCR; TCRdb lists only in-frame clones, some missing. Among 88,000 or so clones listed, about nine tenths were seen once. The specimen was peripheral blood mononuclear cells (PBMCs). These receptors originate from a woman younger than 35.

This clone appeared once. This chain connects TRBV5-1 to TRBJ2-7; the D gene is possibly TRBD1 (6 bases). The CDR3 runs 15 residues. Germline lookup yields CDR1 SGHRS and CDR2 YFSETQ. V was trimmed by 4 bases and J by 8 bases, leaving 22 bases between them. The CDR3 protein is CASSPEGRTADQQYF. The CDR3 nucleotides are TGCGCCAGCAGCCCCGAAGGCAGGACAGCCGATCAGCAGTACTTC.

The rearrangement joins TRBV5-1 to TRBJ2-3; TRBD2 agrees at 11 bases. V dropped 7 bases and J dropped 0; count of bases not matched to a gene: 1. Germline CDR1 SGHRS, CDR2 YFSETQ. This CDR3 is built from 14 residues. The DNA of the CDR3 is TGCGCCAGCCGGACTAGCGGGAGCACAGATACGCAGTATTTT. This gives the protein CASRTSGSTDTQYF. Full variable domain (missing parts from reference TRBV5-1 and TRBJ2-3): KAGVTQTPRYLIKTRGQQVTLSCSPISGHRSVSWYQQTPGQGLQFLFEYFSETQRNKGNFPGRFSGRQFSNSRSEMNVSTLELGDSALYLCASRTSGSTDTQYFGPGTRLTVL.

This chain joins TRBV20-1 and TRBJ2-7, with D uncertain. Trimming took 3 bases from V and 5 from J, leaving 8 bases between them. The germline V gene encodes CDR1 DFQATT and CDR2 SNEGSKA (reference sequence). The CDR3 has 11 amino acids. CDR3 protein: CSARIGHEQYF. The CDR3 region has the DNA TGCAGTGCTAGGATCGGACACGAGCAGTACTTC.

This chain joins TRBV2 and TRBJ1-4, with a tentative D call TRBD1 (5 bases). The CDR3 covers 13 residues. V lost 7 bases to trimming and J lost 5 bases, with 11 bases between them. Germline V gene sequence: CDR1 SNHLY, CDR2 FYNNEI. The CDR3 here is CASTRDRNEKLFF. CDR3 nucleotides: TGTGCCAGCACCCGGGACCGAAATGAAAAACTGTTTTTT.

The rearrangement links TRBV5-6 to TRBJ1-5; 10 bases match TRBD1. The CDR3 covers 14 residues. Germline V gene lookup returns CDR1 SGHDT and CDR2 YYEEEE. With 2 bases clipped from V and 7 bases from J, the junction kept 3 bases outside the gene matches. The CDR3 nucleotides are TGTGCCAGCAGCTTAGGGACAGGGGAACAGCCCCAGCATTTT. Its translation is CASSLGTGEQPQHF.

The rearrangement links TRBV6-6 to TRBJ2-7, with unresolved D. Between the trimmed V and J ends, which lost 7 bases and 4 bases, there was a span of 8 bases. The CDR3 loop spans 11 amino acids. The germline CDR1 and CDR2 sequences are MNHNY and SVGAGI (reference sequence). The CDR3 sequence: CASTRGYEQYF. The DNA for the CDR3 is TGTGCCAGCACCCGTGGTTACGAGCAGTACTTC.

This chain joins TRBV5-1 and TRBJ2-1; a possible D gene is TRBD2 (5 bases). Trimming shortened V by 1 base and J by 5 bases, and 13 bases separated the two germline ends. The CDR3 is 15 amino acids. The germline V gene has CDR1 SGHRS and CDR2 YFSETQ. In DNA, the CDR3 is TGCGCCAGCAGCTTGAGCGGAAAATCTGACAATGAGCAGTTCTTC. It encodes CASSLSGKSDNEQFF.

CDR3 sequence reads: CASSKTRGQETQYF. For the CDR3, the DNA is TGTGCCAGTAGCAAAACGAGGGGGCAAGAGACCCAGTACTTC. The J gene is TRBJ2-5, the V gene TRBV19; tentatively, D is TRBD1 (6 bases). CDR1 is LNHDA, CDR2 SQIVND, per germline (reference sequence). The CDR3 consists of 14 residues. Trimming removed 6 bases from V and 2 bases from J, with 13 bases in between.

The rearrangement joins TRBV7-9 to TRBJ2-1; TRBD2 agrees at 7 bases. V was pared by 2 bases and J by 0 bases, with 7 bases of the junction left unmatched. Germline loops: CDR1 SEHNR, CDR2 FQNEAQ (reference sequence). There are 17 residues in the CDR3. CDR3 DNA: TGTGCCAGCAGCTTAAGGCTAGCGGAGAGCTCCTACAATGAGCAGTTCTTC. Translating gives CASSLRLAESSYNEQFF.

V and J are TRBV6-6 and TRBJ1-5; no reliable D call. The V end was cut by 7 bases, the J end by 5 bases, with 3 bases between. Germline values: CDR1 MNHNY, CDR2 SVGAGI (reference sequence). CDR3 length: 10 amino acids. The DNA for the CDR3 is TGTGCCAGCAACTATCAGCCCCAGCATTTT. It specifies CASNYQPQHF.

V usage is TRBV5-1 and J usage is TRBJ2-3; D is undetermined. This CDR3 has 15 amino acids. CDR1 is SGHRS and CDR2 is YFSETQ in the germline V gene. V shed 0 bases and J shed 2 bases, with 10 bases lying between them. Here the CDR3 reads CASSLGDTYTDTQYF. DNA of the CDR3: TGCGCCAGCAGCTTGGGAGACACCTACACAGATACGCAGTATTTT.

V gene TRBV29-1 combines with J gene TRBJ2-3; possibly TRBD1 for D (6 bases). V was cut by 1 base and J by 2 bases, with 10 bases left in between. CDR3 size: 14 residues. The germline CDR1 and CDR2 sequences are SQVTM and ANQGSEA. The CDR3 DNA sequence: TGCAGCGTTGAAGGGACAGAGCACACAGATACGCAGTATTTT. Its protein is CSVEGTEHTDTQYF.

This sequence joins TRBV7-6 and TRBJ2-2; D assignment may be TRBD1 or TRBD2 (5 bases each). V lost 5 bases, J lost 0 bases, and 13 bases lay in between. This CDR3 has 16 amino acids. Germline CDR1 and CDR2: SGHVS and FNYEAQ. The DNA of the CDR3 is TGTGCCAGCAGCCCTTCGGGGCGGTCGAACACCGGGGAGCTGTTTTTT. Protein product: CASSPSGRSNTGELFF.

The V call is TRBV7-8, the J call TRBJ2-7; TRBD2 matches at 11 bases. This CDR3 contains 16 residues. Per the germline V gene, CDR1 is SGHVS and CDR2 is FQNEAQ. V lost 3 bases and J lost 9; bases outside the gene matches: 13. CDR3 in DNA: TGTGCCAGCAGCTTGGTCGCGACTAGCGGGACCCTCGGGCAGTACTTC. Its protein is CASSLVATSGTLGQYF.

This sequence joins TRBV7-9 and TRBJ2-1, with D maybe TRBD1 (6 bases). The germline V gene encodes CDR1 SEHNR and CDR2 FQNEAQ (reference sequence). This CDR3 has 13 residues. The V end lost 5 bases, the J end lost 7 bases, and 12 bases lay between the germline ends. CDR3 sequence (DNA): TGTGCCAGCAGCCACCCAGACAGGAATGAGCAGTTCTTC. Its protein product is CASSHPDRNEQFF.